Sequencing of this TCR beta chain was carried out in a study of T cell responses to AZD1222 COVID-19 vaccine. Worth noting for this clone: The antigen is not known.

Generated by immunoSEQ multiplex PCR, the TCRdb table keeps only in-frame clones and is missing some. In the table there are about 270,000 clones, almost 95% of which are singletons. Study outcomes and limitations: Repertoires were obtained solely post-peak T cell response.

Germline loops: CDR1 MDHEN, CDR2 SYDVKM. With 6 bases removed from V and 4 bases from J, the gap between germline ends came to 7 bases. The length of the CDR3 is 13 residues. The starting material was peripheral blood, obtained 28 days after the second AZD1222 dose. V and J are TRBV28 and TRBJ1-6, with D uncertain. The sequence came from an adult who received the AZD1222 COVID-19 vaccine. The CDR3: CASREAYNSPLHF. CDR3 DNA sequence: TGTGCCAGCAGAGAAGCATATAATTCACCCCTCCACTTT.